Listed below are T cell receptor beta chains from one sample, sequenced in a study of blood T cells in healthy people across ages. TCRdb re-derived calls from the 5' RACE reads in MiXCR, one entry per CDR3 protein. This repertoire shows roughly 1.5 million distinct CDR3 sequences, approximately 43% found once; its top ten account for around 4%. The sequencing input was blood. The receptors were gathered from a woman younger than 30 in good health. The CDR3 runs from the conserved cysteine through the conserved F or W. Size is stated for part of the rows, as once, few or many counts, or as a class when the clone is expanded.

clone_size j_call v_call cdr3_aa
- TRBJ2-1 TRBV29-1 CSVALGLASSYNEQFF
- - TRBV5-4 CASSPTGLSYNEQYF
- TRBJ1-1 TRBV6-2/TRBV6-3 CASITPSQGLNTEAFF
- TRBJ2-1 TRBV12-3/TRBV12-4 CASSRRDRPYNEQFF
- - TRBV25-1 CASSEGGGGTSLNSYNEQYF
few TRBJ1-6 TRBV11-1 CASSRTGNNSPLHF
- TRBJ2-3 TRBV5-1 CASDTDAYPTDTQYF
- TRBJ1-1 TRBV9 CASSVFQNTEAFF
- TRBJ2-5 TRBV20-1 CSAPLVQETQYF
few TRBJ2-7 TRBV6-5 CASSLTLGVSAYEQYF
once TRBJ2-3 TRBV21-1 CASGGLGGSLSTGTQYF
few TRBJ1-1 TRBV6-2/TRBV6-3 CASRPDRGHPTTEAFF
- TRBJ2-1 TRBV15 CATRGDRGSKGQFF
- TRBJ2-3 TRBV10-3 CAISEGRQGDTQYF
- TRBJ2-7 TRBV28 CASSSGGYERYF
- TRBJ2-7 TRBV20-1 CSARRSGSTYEQYF
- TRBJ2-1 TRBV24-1 CATSEGGGYHNEQFF
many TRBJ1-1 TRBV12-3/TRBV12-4 CASSPETRMNTEAFF
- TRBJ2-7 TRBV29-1 CSVRGTGFYEQYF
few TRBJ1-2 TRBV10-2 CASAETGAAVGGYTF